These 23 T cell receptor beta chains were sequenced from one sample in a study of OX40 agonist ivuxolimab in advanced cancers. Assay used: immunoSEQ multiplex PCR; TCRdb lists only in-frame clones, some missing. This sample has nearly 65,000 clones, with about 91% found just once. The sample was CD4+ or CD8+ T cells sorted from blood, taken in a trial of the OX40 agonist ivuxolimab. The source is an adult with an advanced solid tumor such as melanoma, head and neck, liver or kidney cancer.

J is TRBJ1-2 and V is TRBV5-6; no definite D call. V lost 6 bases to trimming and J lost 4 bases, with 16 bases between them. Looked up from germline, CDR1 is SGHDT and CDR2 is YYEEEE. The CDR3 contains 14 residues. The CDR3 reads CASKDEEEIYGYTF. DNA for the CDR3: TGTGCCAGCAAAGACGAGGAGGAAATCTATGGCTACACCTTC.

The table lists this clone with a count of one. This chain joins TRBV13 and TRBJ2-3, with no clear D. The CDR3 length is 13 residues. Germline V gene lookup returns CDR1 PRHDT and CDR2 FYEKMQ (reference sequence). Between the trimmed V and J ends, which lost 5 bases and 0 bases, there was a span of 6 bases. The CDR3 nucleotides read TGTGCCAGCAGCCTGACTAGCACAGATACGCAGTATTTT. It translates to CASSLTSTDTQYF.

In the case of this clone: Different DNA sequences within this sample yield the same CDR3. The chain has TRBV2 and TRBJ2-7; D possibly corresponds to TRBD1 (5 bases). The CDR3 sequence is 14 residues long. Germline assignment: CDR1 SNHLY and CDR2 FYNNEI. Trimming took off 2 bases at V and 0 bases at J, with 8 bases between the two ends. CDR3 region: CASSERGLSYEQYF. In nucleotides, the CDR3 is TGTGCCAGCAGTGAAAGGGGCCTCTCCTACGAGCAGTACTTC. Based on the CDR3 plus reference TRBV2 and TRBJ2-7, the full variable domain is EPEVTQTPSHQVTQMGQEVILRCVPISNHLYFYWYRQILGQKVEFLVSFYNNEISEKSEIFDDQFSVERPDGSNFTLKIRSTKLEDSAMYFCASSERGLSYEQYFGPGTRLTVT.

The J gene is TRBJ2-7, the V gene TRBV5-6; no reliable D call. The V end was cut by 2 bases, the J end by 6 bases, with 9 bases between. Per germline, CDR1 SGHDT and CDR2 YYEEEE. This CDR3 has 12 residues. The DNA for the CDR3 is TGTGCCAGCAGCTTCTCTTCAGGCGAGCAGTACTTC. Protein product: CASSFSSGEQYF. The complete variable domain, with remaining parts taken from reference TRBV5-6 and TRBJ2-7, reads DAGVTQSPTHLIKTRGQQVTLRCSPKSGHDTVSWYQQALGQGPQFIFQYYEEEERQRGNFPDRFSGHQFPNYSSELNVNALLLGDSALYLCASSFSSGEQYFGPGTRLTVT.

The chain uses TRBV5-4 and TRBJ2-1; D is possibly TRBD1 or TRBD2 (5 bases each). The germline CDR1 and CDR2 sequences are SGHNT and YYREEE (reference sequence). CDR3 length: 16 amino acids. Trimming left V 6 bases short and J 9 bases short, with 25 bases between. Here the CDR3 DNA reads TGTGCCAGCACCAATGATAGGCAGGGAGAGTGGGGTGAGCAGTTCTTC. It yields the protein CASTNDRQGEWGEQFF.

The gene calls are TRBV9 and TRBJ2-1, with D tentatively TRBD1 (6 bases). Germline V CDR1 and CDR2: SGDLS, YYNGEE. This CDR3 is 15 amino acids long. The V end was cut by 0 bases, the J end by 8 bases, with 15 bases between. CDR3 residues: CASSVVGSGEYEQFF. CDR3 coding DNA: TGTGCCAGCAGCGTAGTCGGGTCAGGGGAATATGAGCAGTTCTTC.

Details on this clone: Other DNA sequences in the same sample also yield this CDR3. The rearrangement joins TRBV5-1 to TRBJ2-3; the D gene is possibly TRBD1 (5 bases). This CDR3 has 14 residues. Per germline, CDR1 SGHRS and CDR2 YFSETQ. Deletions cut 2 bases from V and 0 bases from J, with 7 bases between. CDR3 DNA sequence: TGCGCCAGCAGCTTTCGACAGAGCACAGATACGCAGTATTTT. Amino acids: CASSFRQSTDTQYF.

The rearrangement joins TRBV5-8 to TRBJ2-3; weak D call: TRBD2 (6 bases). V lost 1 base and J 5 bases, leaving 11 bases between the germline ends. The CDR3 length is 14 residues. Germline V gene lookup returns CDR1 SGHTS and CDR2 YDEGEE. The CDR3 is CASSLFRGGDTQYF. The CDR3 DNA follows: TGTGCCAGCAGCTTGTTCCGGGGAGGAGATACGCAGTATTTT.

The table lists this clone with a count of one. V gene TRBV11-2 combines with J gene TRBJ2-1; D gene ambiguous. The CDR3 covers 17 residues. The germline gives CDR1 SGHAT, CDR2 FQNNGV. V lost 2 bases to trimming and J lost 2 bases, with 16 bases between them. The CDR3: CASSLRAEAGAYNEQFF. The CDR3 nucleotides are TGTGCCAGCAGCTTAAGGGCTGAAGCAGGCGCCTACAATGAGCAGTTCTTC.

The CDR3 sequence is CASSPGLGMKERGLFF. CDR3 bases: TGTGCCAGCAGCCCGGGTTTGGGTATGAAGGAGCGGGGGCTGTTCTTC. This sequence joins TRBV7-9 and TRBJ2-1; 8 bases line up with TRBD2. The J segment lost 15 bases and the V segment lost 5 bases, leaving 21 bases of the junction unmatched. The germline V gene encodes CDR1 SEHNR and CDR2 FQNEAQ (reference sequence). The CDR3 spans 16 residues.

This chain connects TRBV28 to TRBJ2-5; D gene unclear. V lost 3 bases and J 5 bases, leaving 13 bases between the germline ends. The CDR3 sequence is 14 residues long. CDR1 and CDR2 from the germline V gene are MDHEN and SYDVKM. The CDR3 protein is CASSLGAYLETQYF. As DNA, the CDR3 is TGTGCCAGCAGTTTGGGCGCATACCTGGAGACCCAGTACTTC.

Written as DNA, the CDR3 is TGTGCCAGCAGTCCTGGGACAGGGGTAATTAACAATGAGCAGTTCTTC. Translating it yields CASSPGTGVINNEQFF. The chain employs TRBV7-3 and TRBJ2-1, with 10 positions matching TRBD1. Germline V lookup: CDR1 SGHTA, CDR2 FQGTGA. The CDR3 runs 16 residues. Trimming took 6 bases from V and 5 from J; bases not matched to a gene: 10.

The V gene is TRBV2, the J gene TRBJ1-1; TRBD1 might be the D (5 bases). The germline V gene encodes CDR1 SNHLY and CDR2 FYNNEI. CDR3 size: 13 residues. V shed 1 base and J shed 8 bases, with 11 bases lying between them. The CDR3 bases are TGTGCCAGCAGTGAAGATGGGGCGGGGGAAGCTTTCTTT. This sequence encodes CASSEDGAGEAFF.

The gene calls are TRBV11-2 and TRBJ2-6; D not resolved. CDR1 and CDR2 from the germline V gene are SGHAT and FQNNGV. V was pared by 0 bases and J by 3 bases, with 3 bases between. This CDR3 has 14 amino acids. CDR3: CASSLEYGANVLTF. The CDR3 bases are TGTGCCAGCAGCTTAGAGTATGGGGCCAACGTCCTGACTTTC.

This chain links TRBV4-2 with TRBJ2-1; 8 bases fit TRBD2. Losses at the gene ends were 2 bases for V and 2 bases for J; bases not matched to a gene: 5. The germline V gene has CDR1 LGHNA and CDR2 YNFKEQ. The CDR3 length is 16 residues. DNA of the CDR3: TGTGCCAGCAGCCAAACTACTAGCGGCCCCTACAATGAGCAGTTCTTC. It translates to CASSQTTSGPYNEQFF.

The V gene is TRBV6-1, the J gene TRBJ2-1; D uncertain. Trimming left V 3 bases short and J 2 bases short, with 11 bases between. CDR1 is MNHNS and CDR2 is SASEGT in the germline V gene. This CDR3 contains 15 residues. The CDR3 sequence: CASSETGGPYNEQFF. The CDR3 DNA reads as TGTGCCAGCAGTGAGACGGGCGGTCCCTACAATGAGCAGTTCTTC.

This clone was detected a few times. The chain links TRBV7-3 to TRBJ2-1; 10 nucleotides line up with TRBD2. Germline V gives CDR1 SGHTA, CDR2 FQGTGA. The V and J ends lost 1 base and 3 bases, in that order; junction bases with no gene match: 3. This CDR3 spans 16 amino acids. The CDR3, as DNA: TGTGCCAGCAGCTTAAGTAGCGGGGGGATCTACAATGAGCAGTTCTTC. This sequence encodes CASSLSSGGIYNEQFF.

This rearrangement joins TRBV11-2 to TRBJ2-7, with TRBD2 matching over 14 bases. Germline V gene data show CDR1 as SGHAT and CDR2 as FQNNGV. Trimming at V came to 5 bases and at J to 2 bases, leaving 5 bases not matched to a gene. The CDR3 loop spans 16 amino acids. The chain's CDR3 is CASSPVTSGRAYEQYF. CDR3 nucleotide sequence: TGTGCCAGCAGCCCCGTGACTAGCGGGAGGGCCTACGAGCAGTACTTC.

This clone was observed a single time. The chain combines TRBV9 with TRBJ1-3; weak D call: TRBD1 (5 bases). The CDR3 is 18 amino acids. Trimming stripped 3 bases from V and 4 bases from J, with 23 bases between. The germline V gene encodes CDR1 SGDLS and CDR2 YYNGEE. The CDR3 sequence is CASSELYIMGEIGNTIYF. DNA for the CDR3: TGTGCCAGCAGCGAACTTTACATTATGGGGGAGATAGGAAACACCATATATTTT.

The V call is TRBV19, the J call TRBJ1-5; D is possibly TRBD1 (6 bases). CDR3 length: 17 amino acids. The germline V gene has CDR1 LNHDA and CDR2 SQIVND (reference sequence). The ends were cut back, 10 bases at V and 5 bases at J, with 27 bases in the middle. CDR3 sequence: CATRGTTLLMGYQPQHF. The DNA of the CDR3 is TGTGCCACCCGAGGGACAACCTTACTTATGGGCTATCAGCCCCAGCATTTT. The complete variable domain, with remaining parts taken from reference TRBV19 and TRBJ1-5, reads DGGITQSPKYLFRKEGQNVTLSCEQNLNHDAMYWYRQDPGQGLRLIYYSQIVNDFQKGDIAEGYSVSREKKESFPLTVTSAQKNPTAFYLCATRGTTLLMGYQPQHFGDGTRLSIL.

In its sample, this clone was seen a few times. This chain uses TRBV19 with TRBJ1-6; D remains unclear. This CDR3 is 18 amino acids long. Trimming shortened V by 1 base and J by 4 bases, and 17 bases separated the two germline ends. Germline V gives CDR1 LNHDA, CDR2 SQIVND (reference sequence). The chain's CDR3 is CASSIGAGHSRYNSPLHF. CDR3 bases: TGTGCCAGTAGTATAGGGGCTGGCCACTCCAGATATAATTCACCCCTCCACTTT.

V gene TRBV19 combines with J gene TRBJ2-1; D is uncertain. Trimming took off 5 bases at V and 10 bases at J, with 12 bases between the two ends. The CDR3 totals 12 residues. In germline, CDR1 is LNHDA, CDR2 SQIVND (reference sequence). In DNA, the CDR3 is TGTGCCAGTAGTCCACGACTCTACGAGCAGTTCTTC. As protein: CASSPRLYEQFF.

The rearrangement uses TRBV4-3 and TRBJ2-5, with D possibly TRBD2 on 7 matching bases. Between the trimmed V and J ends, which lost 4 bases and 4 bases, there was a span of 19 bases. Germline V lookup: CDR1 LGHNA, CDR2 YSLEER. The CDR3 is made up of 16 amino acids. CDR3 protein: CASSLTWGGGAETQYF. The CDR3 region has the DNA TGCGCCAGCAGCCTTACCTGGGGAGGGGGAGCAGAGACCCAGTACTTC.